A selection of T cell receptor beta chains follows, all from one sample in a study of T cell responses to AZD1222 COVID-19 vaccine. Only in-frame clones appear in the TCRdb table, and some are missing; sequencing was by immunoSEQ multiplex PCR. Among about 160,000 clones listed, 85% to 90% were seen once. The input for sequencing was peripheral blood, taken on day 0 of AZD1222 vaccination. The source is an adult in good health. Each CDR3 is given with its conserved first and last residue. The order of the fields is V gene, J gene, D gene, clone size, CDR3 DNA, CDR3 protein. D genes are given only for firm matches. Some rows have no size entry. The others give once, few or many, or a class for an expanded clone.

V: TRBV9; J: TRBJ2-1; D: .; size: .; DNA: TGTGCCAGCAGCGTAGCTTGGGGGAATGAGCAGTTCTTC; CDR3: CASSVAWGNEQFF
V: TRBV24-1; J: TRBJ2-5; D: TRBD2; size: once; DNA: TGTGCCACCAGTGACCTAACACTAGCGGGGAAGGAGACCCAGTACTTC; CDR3: CATSDLTLAGKETQYF
V: TRBV7-9; J: TRBJ2-7; D: TRBD1; size: .; DNA: TGTGCCAGCAGCTTAGGGGACAGGGTGACTGGCGGCGAGCAGTACTTC; CDR3: CASSLGDRVTGGEQYF
V: TRBV9; J: TRBJ1-1; D: .; size: once; DNA: TGTGCCAGCAGCGCACCGGGAGAGGGGAAGGGGAAAGCTTTCTTT; CDR3: CASSAPGEGKGKAFF
V: TRBV18; J: TRBJ1-1; D: .; size: .; DNA: TGTGCCAGCTCACAACATACGAACACTGAAGCTTTCTTT; CDR3: CASSQHTNTEAFF
V: TRBV28; J: TRBJ1-5; D: TRBD1; size: .; DNA: TGTGCCAGCAGTCTGGGGGACAGGGTGAACCAGCCCCAGCATTTT; CDR3: CASSLGDRVNQPQHF
V: TRBV19; J: TRBJ2-5; D: TRBD2; size: .; DNA: TGTGCCAGTAGTATTAGTAGCGGGGTTCAAGAGACCCAGTACTTC; CDR3: CASSISSGVQETQYF
V: TRBV9; J: TRBJ2-5; D: TRBD2; size: .; DNA: TGTGCCAGCAGCGTTAGCGGGGGGGGGCGAGAGACCCAGTACTTC; CDR3: CASSVSGGGRETQYF
V: TRBV9; J: TRBJ2-2; D: .; size: .; DNA: TGTGCCAGCAGCGTAGTTCGCAATACCGGGGAGCTGTTTTTT; CDR3: CASSVVRNTGELFF
V: TRBV30; J: TRBJ1-1; D: .; size: once; DNA: TGTGCCTGGAGTCTTGGTCCCACTGAAGCTTTCTTT; CDR3: CAWSLGPTEAFF